This T cell receptor beta chain was identified in a study of vaccination and CD4 T cells after COVID-19 (dated 2022 in TCRdb). Regarding the study in general: Every convalescent patient had a positive nasal swab PCR test for SARS-CoV-2, with mild disease in roughly 10 patients and severe disease in one. As controls, cultures received a CEFX viral epitope pool (the positive control), an HIV-1 Nef peptide pool (the negative control), or no peptide at all. Each participant got two doses of either the Pfizer-BioNTech BNT162b2 vaccine (n=8) or the Moderna mRNA-1273 vaccine (n=2). A few convalescent patients were sampled both early after vaccination (day 14) and late after vaccination (days 161 to 241). Post-COVID blood samples from convalescent patients were collected a median of approximately 93 days after diagnosis, with a range of 35 to 161 days. Post-vaccine blood samples were taken a median of approximately 70 days after the second vaccine dose, with a range of 14 to 241 days. The cultures were stimulated with overlapping spike peptide pools from SARS-CoV-2 and from the common cold coronaviruses HCoV-NL63, HCoV-OC43 and HCoV-229E. In the convalescent cohort there were six males and four females, among whom were two Hispanic individuals, seven Caucasians, two Asians and one multiracial person. The spike-specific CD4+ TCR repertoire was compared before and after mRNA vaccination in over nine COVID-19 convalescent patients and several infection-naive healthy vaccine recipients. What the authors observed across the whole study: Only a relatively small number of convalescent patients were included in the study, and early timepoints following natural infection were not analyzed. In convalescent patients, nearly all vaccine-specific clones (304 of 307) were found to be mono-reactive for SARS-CoV-2 spike rather than cross-reactive with common cold coronaviruses. An increase in the median number of SARS-CoV-2-reactive clonotypes from 21 after infection to roughly 38 after vaccination was observed, but the change was not found to be significant. Among the post-vaccine SARS-CoV-2-reactive clones in convalescent patients, a median about 89% showed up only after vaccination, which suggests vaccine-specific priming.

The library was built by means of PCR. DNA from cultured CD4+ T cells underwent TCR sequencing with the Oncomine TCR Beta short-read assay at the Johns Hopkins FTIC core. Genomic DNA was extracted from the cultured CD4+ T cells with the QIAamp micro DNA kit. Oncomine TCR Beta libraries from cultured CD4+ T cells were pooled with unique dual indexes and sequenced on an Illumina iSeq 100. The authors processed their data as follows. Non-productive sequences were filtered out, and CDR3s that did not start with C, did not end with F or W, or were shorter than 7 amino acids were discarded. The MANAFEST web application identified antigen-specific clonotypes by comparing peptide-stimulated wells against reference wells and other culture wells. Positive clones required FDR below 0.05, an odds ratio above 5, and productive frequency above 0.1% in at least two of three replicate wells. A clonotype was classed as cross-reactive if the clonotype showed significant expansion both in SARS-CoV-2 spike wells and in at least one common cold coronavirus spike condition. Using R version 3.6.1, CDR3 homology was evaluated through Levenshtein distances (stringdist) along with unrooted phylogenetic trees (ape). The raw public data were reprocessed by TCRdb itself: fastp quality trimming at Q25, MiXCR clonotype calling, in-frame beta chains only. Records with the same CDR3 protein are collapsed into one entry carrying the most frequent genes and DNA. TCRdb, not the original authors, processed these V and J calls. The sample yields tens of thousands of distinct CDR3 sequences; over 40% were counted once. The ten largest account for around 5.2% of the sample.

Looking up the germline V gene yields CDR1 KGHSH and CDR2 LQKENI. Between the V and J ends, shortened by 5 bases and 9 bases respectively, the junction contains 23 bases. The CDR3 spans 17 residues, from the cysteine through the phenylalanine. The kept DNA is CDR3 alone, 51 bases in frame from the first base. This specimen's time point label, interpreted: late sampling 161 to 241 days after vaccination in three convalescent patients. The sample's treatment or condition label is to be understood as: approximately 10-day PBMC culture with coronavirus spike peptide pools or control peptides (ViraFEST assay). To expand antigen-specific T cells with peptide pools and then pick out the expanded clonotypes through TCR sequencing, the study relied on the ViraFEST assay. The convalescent patients' positive SARS-CoV-2 PCR tests fell between March and December 2020, which was before the Alpha, Beta and Delta variants emerged in the United States. Over 1.5 million PBMCs per well were cultured in IMDM with approximately 5.5% human AB serum and approximately 9.8 IU/ml IL-2, plus 10 ug/ml peptide pools. On days 3 and 7, half of the culture medium was replaced with fresh IL-2-containing medium. After 10 days of culture, CD4+ T cells were isolated by negative selection with the EasySep CD4+ T cell isolation kit. PBMCs were separated from whole blood using Ficoll-Paque Plus gradient centrifugation and then either used fresh or cryopreserved at -140C. Each culture condition was generally run in triplicate wells.

Comment on this clonotype: The target of this receptor is not known. The sample holds no much larger clone one base away, and base qualities are not on file.

The TCR comes from a human donor who had recovered from COVID-19. In this chain, TRBV18 is recombined with TRBJ1-6; matching of 6 bases hints at TRBD1 as the D gene. The sample consisted of CD4+ T cells from blood, cultured in vitro, taken about 7 months after SARS-CoV-2 vaccination. The CDR3 is CASSFTPPGQSASPLHF. The nucleotide sequence reads as follows: TGTGCCAGCTCATTCACCCCCCCGGGACAATCCGCTTCACCCCTCCACTTT.